A selection of T cell receptor beta chains follows, all from one sample in a study of blood T cells in healthy people across ages. TCRdb ran MiXCR on the 5' RACE reads and lists one entry per CDR3 protein. This table holds 700,000 to 850,000 distinct CDR3 sequences, less than 70% found once. Sequencing was carried out using blood. The receptors come from a man older than 75 in good health. Both conserved end residues are part of each CDR3. The D gene is left open where the match is weak. Some rows mark clone size as missing; the rest say once, few, many or name a class of expanded clone.

d_call j_call v_call clone_size cdr3_aa cdr3_nt
TRBD1 TRBJ1-5 TRBV7-2 NA CAGTEQGLPQHF TGTGCCGGGACGGAACAGGGGTTGCCCCAGCATTTT
TRBD1 TRBJ2-7 TRBV28 NA CASSQPGQGSYEQYF TGTGCCAGCAGTCAACCCGGACAGGGCTCCTACGAGCAGTACTTC
TRBD1 TRBJ2-7 TRBV5-1 NA CASSLGQGDLGEQYF TGCGCCAGCAGCTTGGGACAGGGCGACCTAGGCGAGCAGTACTTC
NA TRBJ1-4 TRBV5-1 NA CASSPRNGPEKLFF TGCGCCAGCAGCCCCAGGAATGGACCTGAAAAACTGTTTTTT
TRBD2 TRBJ2-7 TRBV5-1 NA CASSLTSGGYEQYF TGCGCCAGCAGCCTTACTAGCGGGGGCTACGAGCAGTACTTC
TRBD2 TRBJ2-7 TRBV9 NA CASSVGGLDYEQYF TGTGCCAGCAGCGTAGGGGGACTAGACTACGAGCAGTACTTC
TRBD1 TRBJ1-2 TRBV20-1 few CSARGDREDGYTF TGCAGTGCCCGAGGGGACAGGGAAGATGGCTACACCTTC
NA TRBJ2-3 TRBV5-1 few CASSYHPKHRYAYF TGCGCCAGCAGCTACCACCCGAAGCACAGATACGCGTATTTT
NA TRBJ2-7 TRBV4-2 few CASSQAQGEMYEQYF TGTGCCAGCAGCCAAGCACAGGGAGAAATGTACGAGCAGTACTTC
NA TRBJ1-1 TRBV20-1 few CSALEGTRAFF TGCAGTGCACTCGAGGGGACCCGGGCTTTCTTT
NA TRBJ1-1 TRBV6-6 once CASTRLENTEAFF TGTGCCAGCACCCGACTGGAGAACACTGAAGCTTTCTTT
NA TRBJ2-1 TRBV12-3/TRBV12-4 NA CASSPGLFSYNEQFF TGTGCCAGCAGCCCCGGACTATTCTCCTACAATGAGCAGTTCTTC
NA TRBJ2-7 TRBV7-3 NA CASSLGGRRGPYEQYF TGTGCCAGCAGCTTAGGGGGGAGGAGGGGCCCCTACGAGCAGTACTTC
TRBD2 TRBJ2-3 TRBV6-4 few CATQEVAGPHRYAYF TGTGCCACCCAGGAGGTAGCGGGCCCGCACAGATACGCGTATTTT
TRBD2 TRBJ2-7 TRBV7-9 NA CASSPLAGGYYEQYF TGTGCCAGCAGCCCCTTAGCGGGAGGGTACTACGAGCAGTACTTC
NA TRBJ2-7 TRBV27 few CASSFRTGEQYF TGTGCCAGCAGTTTTCGGACTGGGGAGCAGTACTTC
TRBD2 TRBJ2-1 TRBV29-1 few CSVEGLTAGEGNEQFF TGCAGCGTTGAAGGACTTACGGCGGGGGAGGGGAATGAGCAGTTCTTC
TRBD1 TRBJ2-7 TRBV28 NA CASSSEGTGSYEQYF TGTGCCAGCAGTTCGGAGGGGACAGGATCCTACGAGCAGTACTTC
NA TRBJ2-1 TRBV18 NA CASSPSPGGYSTYNEQFF TGTGCCAGCTCACCCTCGCCAGGGGGGTACTCCACCTACAATGAGCAGTTCTTC
TRBD2 TRBJ2-5 TRBV29-1 NA CSVEGFQGLHQETQYF TGCAGCGTTGAAGGATTTCAGGGACTACACCAAGAGACCCAGTACTTC
NA TRBJ2-4 TRBV6-5 NA CASSPAGPGKNIQYF TGTGCCAGCAGTCCCGCCGGGCCGGGCAAAAACATTCAGTACTTC
NA TRBJ2-7 TRBV27 NA CASSFSVSSYNEQYF TGTGCCAGCAGCTTCTCGGTAAGCTCCTACAATGAGCAGTACTTC
TRBD2 TRBJ2-1 TRBV5-1 NA CASSLNPSGSGDEQFF TGCGCCAGCAGCTTGAACCCTAGCGGGAGTGGAGATGAGCAGTTCTTC
TRBD2 TRBJ2-1 TRBV5-1 few CASSLILAGGDEQFF TGCGCCAGCAGCTTGATCCTAGCGGGAGGAGATGAGCAGTTCTTC
TRBD1 TRBJ2-1 TRBV5-1 NA CASSHGTGSYNEQFF TGCGCCAGCAGCCACGGGACAGGGTCCTACAATGAGCAGTTCTTC
NA TRBJ2-7 TRBV6-2/TRBV6-3 few CASSFGQGSIYEQYF TGTGCCAGCAGTTTCGGGCAAGGATCCATCTACGAGCAGTACTTC
TRBD2 TRBJ2-3 TRBV28 once CASSPPGQPGLAAARNTQYF TGTGCCAGCAGTCCCCCCGGGCAGCCGGGACTAGCGGCAGCACGAAATACGCAGTATTTT
NA TRBJ2-1 TRBV15 once CATSRSGTTYNEQFF TGTGCCACCAGCAGGAGCGGGACAACCTACAATGAGCAGTTCTTC
TRBD1 TRBJ2-7 TRBV24-1 NA CATSDSAGTGRYEQYF TGTGCCACCAGTGATTCTGCCGGGACAGGGAGATACGAGCAGTACTTC
NA TRBJ2-7 TRBV5-1 NA CASSFPGPNYEQYF TGCGCCAGCAGCTTCCCGGGACCGAACTACGAGCAGTACTTC
NA TRBJ1-4 TRBV28 NA CASSLGGTSEKLFF TGTGCCAGCAGTTTGGGGGGTACCAGTGAAAAACTGTTTTTT
TRBD2 TRBJ2-1 TRBV20-1 few CSALTLLLAGAPYNEQFF TGCAGTGCCCTGACCCTACTTTTGGCGGGAGCCCCCTACAATGAGCAGTTCTTC
NA TRBJ1-4 TRBV11-2 once CASSLGATTTNEKLFF TGTGCCAGCAGCTTAGGAGCCACCACAACTAATGAAAAACTGTTTTTT
TRBD2 TRBJ2-1 TRBV20-1 few CSARPLAGAYNEQFF TGCAGTGCTAGGCCCCTAGCGGGGGCCTACAATGAGCAGTTCTTC
NA TRBJ2-7 TRBV7-2 few CASSPGFRAAHYEQYF TGTGCCAGCAGCCCCGGCTTTCGGGCAGCCCACTACGAGCAGTACTTC
TRBD1 TRBJ2-7 TRBV6-2/TRBV6-3 NA CACSQIRGQGLYEQYF TGTGCCTGCAGCCAAATACGAGGACAGGGACTCTACGAGCAGTACTTC
TRBD1 TRBJ2-7 TRBV29-1 few CSVARGRQSGEQYF TGCAGCGTCGCCAGGGGGCGACAAAGTGGCGAGCAGTACTTC
TRBD1 TRBJ2-1 TRBV29-1 NA CSGNRGLDNEQFF TGCAGCGGGAACAGGGGCCTGGACAATGAGCAGTTCTTC
NA TRBJ2-3 TRBV12-3/TRBV12-4 few CASSPGLGTQYF TGTGCCAGCAGCCCGGGACTGGGAACGCAGTATTTT
NA TRBJ2-3 TRBV12-3/TRBV12-4 once CASSPTTGGVKRYAYF TGTGCCAGCAGTCCGACGACGGGGGGCGTCAAGAGATACGCGTATTTT
NA TRBJ1-6 TRBV20-1 few CSARDARRANNSPLHF TGCAGTGCTAGAGATGCCCGGCGGGCCAATAATTCACCCCTCCACTTT
TRBD2 TRBJ2-1 TRBV7-3 NA CASSPSGRNEQFF TGTGCCAGCAGCCCCTCCGGGAGGAATGAGCAGTTCTTC
NA TRBJ2-5 TRBV20-1 NA CSARESDSYNEQYF TGCAGTGCCAGGGAAAGCGACTCCTACAATGAGCAGTACTTC
NA TRBJ2-1 TRBV27 few CASSLYAGTNEQFF TGTGCCAGCAGTTTATACGCAGGGACCAATGAGCAGTTCTTC
NA TRBJ2-4 TRBV12-3/TRBV12-4 once CASSRGRVNIQYF TGTGCCAGCAGCAGGGGACGTGTGAACATTCAGTACTTC
TRBD1 TRBJ1-2 TRBV5-1 NA CASSIQGASYVDGYTF TGCGCCAGCAGCATACAGGGGGCGTCCTATGTTGACGGCTACACCTTC
TRBD1 TRBJ1-2 TRBV29-1 few CSVMSPETGLRGYTF TGCAGCGTGATGAGCCCGGAGACAGGGCTCAGGGGCTACACCTTC
TRBD1 TRBJ1-2 TRBV5-1 NA CASRKVGQANYGYTF TGCGCCAGCAGGAAGGTGGGACAGGCTAACTATGGCTACACCTTC
TRBD1 TRBJ2-7 TRBV25-1 NA CASRGQDAYEQYF TGTGCCAGCCGGGGACAGGACGCCTACGAGCAGTACTTC
NA TRBJ2-7 TRBV20-1 few CSARVGRAAGYEQYF TGCAGTGCTAGAGTTGGGCGAGCAGCGGGCTACGAGCAGTACTTC
NA TRBJ2-1 TRBV7-3 NA CASAPSSYNEQFF TGTGCCAGCGCCCCGAGCTCCTACAATGAGCAGTTCTTC
NA TRBJ2-3 TRBV5-5 NA CASSVAAPDTQYF TGTGCCAGCAGCGTGGCCGCCCCGGATACGCAGTATTTT
TRBD2 TRBJ2-1 TRBV9 NA CASSVLASGNNEQFF TGTGCCAGCAGCGTACTGGCTAGCGGAAACAATGAGCAGTTCTTC
TRBD2 TRBJ2-5 TRBV29-1 few CSVSKGLAGGAETQYF TGCAGCGTGTCAAAGGGACTAGCGGGAGGGGCGGAGACCCAGTACTTC
TRBD2 TRBJ2-1 TRBV29-1 NA CSVEVLAGMYNEQFF TGCAGCGTTGAAGTCCTAGCGGGTATGTACAATGAGCAGTTCTTC